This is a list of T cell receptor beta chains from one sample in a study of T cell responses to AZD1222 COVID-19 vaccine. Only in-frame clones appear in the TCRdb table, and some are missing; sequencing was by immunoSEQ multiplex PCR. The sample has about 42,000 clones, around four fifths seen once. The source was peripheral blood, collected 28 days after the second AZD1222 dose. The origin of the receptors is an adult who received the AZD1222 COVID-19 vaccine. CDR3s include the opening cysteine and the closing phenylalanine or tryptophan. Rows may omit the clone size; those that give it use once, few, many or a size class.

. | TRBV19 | CASSDFGGRDYGYTF
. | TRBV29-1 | CSVLYGGRPEAFF
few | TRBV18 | CASSQRAGREETQYF
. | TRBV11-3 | CASSRSVRGSGTDTQYF
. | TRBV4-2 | CASSPEYVTSPLHF
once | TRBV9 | CASSVLQGTLPGANVLTF
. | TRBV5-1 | CASSLGGEGRSYNEQFF
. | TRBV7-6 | CASSSELSSGPSSYEQYF
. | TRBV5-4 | CASSLEVLNTEAFF
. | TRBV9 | CASSRQLRGDRGGTEAFF
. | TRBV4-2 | CASRGDRDNYGYTF
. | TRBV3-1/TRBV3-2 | CASSQRGLMNYGYTF
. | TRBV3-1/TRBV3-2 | CASSQGGDSPLHF
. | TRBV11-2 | CASSLIGMTYEQYF
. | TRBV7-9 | CASSPKPGTGEPNEQFF
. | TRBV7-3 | CASSPGLVSDTQYF
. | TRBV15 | CATSRDLASGGSWNEQFF
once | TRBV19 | CATLAPGTTNTGELFF
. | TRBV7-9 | CASSLRQGRVNEQYF
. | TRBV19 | CASSIGGGSYEQYF
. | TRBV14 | CASSQLTWENSPLHF
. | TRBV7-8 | CASSLDGSNSPLHF
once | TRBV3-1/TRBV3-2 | CASSQGGTGDTEAFF
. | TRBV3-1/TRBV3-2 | CASSQGTESFFFYEQYF
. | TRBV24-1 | CATGQDAADTQYF
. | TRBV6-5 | CASSSRRGNEQYF
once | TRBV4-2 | CASSPVGGGETQYF